This TCR beta chain was captured by sequencing in a study of regulatory T cells in long-lasting Graves disease. Arm-PCR of CDR3 regions and iRepertoire HTBI primers were the basis on which TCR beta libraries were built. TCRdb reprocessed the multiplex PCR reads with MiXCR, giving one entry per CDR3 protein. The repertoire has 250,000 to 300,000 distinct CDR3 sequences, around 20% of them found once; the top ten carry approximately 60%. Stated time point: persistent/refractory GD, antithyroid drugs over 5 years with positive TRAb. The TCR library used RNA extracted from PBMCs. Patients met American Thyroid Association criteria for Graves' disease. Patients hailed from an endocrinology department in Xi'an, China. Each patient gave approximately 8.1 milliliters of EDTA-anticoagulated peripheral blood. The CDR3 is 19 residues long. V was trimmed by 4 bases and J by 0 bases, leaving 22 bases between them. CDR1 is MNHGY, CDR2 SVAAGI, per germline.

Source: peripheral blood mononuclear cells (PBMCs), taken when the disease was refractory, from a patient treated with antithyroid drugs. The source is a female donor with Graves disease. The gene calls are TRBV6-9 and TRBJ1-5; possible D gene TRBD1, 5 bases. The CDR3 DNA is TGTGCCAGCAGTTCCAACGGGGGTGGGGTGGATGGTAGCAATCAGCCCCAGCATTTT. Its translation: CASSSNGGGVDGSNQPQHF.